This TCR beta chain derives from a study of cytomegalovirus exposure and HLA in healthy donors. The primer mix had 60 Vbeta and 13 Jbeta primers. Some clones are missing from TCRdb's copy, which holds only in-frame ones; the method was immunoSEQ multiplex PCR. This repertoire shows roughly 100,000 clones, approximately 70% found once; its top ten account for roughly 3%. The V gene lost 1 base and the J gene lost 0 bases, with 7 bases spanning the gap. CDR1 is KGHSH, CDR2 LQKENI, per germline. The length of the CDR3 is 14 residues. This TCR was sampled from a woman in her forties or fifties in good health and CMV-seronegative. Input material: PBMCs. The V gene is TRBV18, the J gene TRBJ2-7, with D unresolved. As DNA, the CDR3 is TGTGCCAGCTCACCACGACTGGACTCCTACGAGCAGTACTTC. Amino acid sequence: CASSPRLDSYEQYF. Supplemented by reference TRBV18 and TRBJ2-7, the full variable domain reads NAGVMQNPRHLVRRRGQEARLRCSPMKGHSHVYWYRQLPEEGLKFMVYLQKENIIDESGMPKERFSAEFPKEGPSILRIQQVVRGDSAAYFCASSPRLDSYEQYFGPGTRLTVT.